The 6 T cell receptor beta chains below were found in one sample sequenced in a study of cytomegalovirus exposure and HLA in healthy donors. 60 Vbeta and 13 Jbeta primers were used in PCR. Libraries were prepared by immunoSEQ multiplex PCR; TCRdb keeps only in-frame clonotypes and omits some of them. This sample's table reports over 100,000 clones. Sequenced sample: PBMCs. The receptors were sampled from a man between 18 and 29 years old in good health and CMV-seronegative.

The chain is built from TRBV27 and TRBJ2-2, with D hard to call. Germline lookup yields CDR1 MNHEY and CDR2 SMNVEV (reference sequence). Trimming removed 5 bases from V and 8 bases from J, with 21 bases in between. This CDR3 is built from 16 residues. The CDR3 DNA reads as TGTGCCAGCAGTCTACATGGGCCACCCCGCTTAGGGGAGCTGTTTTTT. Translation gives CASSLHGPPRLGELFF.

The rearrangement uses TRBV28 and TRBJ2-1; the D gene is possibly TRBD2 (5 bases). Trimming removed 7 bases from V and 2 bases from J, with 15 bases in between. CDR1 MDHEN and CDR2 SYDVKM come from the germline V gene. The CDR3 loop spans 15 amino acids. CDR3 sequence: CASNERGRTYNEQFF. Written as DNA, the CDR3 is TGTGCCAGCAATGAAAGAGGGCGTACCTACAATGAGCAGTTCTTC.

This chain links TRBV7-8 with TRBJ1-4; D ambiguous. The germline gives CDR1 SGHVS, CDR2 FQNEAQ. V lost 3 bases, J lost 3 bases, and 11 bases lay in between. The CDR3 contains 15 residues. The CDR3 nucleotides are TGTGCCAGCAGCTTTATTAGGCAGGCTAATGAAAAACTGTTTTTT. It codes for CASSFIRQANEKLFF. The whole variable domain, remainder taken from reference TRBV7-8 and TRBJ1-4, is GAGVSQSPRYKVAKRGQDVALRCDPISGHVSLFWYQQALGQGPEFLTYFQNEAQLDKSGLPSDRFFAERPEGSVSTLKIQRTQQEDSAVYLCASSFIRQANEKLFFGSGTQLSVL.

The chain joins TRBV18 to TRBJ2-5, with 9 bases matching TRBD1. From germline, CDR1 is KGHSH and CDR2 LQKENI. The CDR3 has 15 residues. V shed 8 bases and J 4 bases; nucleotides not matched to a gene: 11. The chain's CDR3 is CASRVRDRDTETQYF. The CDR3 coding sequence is TGTGCCAGCCGGGTCCGGGACAGGGACACAGAGACCCAGTACTTC.

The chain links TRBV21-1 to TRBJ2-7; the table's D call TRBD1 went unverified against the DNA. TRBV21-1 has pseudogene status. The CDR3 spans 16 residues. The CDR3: CASSFQGTGDGYEQYF. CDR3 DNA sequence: TGTGCCAGCAGCTTCCAAGGGACAGGGGACGGCTACGAGCAGTACTTC.

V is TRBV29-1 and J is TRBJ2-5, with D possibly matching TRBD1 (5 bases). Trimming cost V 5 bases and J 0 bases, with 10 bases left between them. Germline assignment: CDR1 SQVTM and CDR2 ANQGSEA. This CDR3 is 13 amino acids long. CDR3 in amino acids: CSVRRGYQETQYF. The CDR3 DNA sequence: TGCAGCGTTCGAAGGGGATACCAAGAGACCCAGTACTTC.